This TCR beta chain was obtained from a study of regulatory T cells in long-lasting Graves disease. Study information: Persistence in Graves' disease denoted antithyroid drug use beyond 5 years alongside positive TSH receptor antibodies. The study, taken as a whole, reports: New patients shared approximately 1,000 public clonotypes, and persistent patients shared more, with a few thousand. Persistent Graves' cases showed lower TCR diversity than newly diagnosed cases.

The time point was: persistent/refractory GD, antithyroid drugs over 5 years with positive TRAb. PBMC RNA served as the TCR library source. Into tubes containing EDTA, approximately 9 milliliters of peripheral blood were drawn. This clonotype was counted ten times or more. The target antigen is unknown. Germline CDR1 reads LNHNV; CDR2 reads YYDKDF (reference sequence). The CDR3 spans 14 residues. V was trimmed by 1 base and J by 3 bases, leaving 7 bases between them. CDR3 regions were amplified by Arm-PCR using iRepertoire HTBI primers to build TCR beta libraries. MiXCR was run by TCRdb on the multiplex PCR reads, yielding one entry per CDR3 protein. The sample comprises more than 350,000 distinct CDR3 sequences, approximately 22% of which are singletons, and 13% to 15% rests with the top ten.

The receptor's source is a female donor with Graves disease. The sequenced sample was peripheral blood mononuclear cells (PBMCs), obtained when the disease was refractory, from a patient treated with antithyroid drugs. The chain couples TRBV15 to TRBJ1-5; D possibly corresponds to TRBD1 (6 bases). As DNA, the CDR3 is TGTGCCACCAGCAGAGCAGGGGACAATCAGCCCCAGCATTTT. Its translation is CATSRAGDNQPQHF.